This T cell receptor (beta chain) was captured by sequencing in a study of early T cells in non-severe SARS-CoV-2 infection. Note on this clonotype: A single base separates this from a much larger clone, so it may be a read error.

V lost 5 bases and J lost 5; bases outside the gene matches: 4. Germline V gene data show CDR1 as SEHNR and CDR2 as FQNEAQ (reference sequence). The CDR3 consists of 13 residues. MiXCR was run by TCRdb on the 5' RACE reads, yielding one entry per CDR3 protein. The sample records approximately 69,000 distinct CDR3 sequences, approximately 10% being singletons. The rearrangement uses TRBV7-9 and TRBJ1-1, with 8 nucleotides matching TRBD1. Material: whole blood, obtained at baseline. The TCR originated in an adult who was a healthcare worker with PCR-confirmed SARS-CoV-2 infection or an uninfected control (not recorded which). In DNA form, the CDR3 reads TGTGCCAGCAGCCCACAGGGGGAAACTGAAGCTTTCTTT. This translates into CASSPQGETEAFF.